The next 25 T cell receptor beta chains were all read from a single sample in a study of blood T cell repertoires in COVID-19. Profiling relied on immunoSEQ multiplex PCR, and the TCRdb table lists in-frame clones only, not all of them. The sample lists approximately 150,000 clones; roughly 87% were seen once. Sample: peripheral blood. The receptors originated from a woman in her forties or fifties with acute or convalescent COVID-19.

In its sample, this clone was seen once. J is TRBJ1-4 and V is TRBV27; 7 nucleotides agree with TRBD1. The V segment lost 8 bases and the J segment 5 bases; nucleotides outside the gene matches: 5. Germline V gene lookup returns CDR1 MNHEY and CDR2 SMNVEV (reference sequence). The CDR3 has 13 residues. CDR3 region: CASRTGRNEKLFF. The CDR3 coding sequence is TGTGCCAGCCGGACAGGCCGCAATGAAAAACTGTTTTTT.

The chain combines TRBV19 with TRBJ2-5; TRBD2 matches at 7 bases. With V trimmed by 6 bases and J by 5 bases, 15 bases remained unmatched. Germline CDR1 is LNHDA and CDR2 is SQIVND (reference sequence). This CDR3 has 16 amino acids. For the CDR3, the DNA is TGTGCCAGTAGCCCCTTTGAGGGAGGGGCGGGGGAGACCCAGTACTTC. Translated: CASSPFEGGAGETQYF.

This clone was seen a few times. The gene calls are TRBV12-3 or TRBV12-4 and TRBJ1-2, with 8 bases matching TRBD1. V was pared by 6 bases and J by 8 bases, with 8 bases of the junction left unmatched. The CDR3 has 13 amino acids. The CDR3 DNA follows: TGTGCCAGCAGCTCGGACAGGGTCTGGGGCTACACCTTC. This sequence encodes CASSSDRVWGYTF.

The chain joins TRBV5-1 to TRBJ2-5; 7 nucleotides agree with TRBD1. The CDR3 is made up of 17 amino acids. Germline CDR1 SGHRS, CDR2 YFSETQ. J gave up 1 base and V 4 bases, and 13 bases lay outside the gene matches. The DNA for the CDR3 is TGCGCCAGCAGCCTATCTGGACAGCCAGGGGGCCAAGAGACCCAGTACTTC. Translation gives CASSLSGQPGGQETQYF. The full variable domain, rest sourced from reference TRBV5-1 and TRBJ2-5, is KAGVTQTPRYLIKTRGQQVTLSCSPISGHRSVSWYQQTPGQGLQFLFEYFSETQRNKGNFPGRFSGRQFSNSRSEMNVSTLELGDSALYLCASSLSGQPGGQETQYFGPGTRLLVL.

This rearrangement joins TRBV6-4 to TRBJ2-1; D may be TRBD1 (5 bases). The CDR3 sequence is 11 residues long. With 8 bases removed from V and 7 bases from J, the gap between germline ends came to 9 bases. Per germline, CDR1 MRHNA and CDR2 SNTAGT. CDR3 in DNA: TGTGCCAGCCGCCAGGGTAATGAGCAGTTCTTC. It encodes CASRQGNEQFF.

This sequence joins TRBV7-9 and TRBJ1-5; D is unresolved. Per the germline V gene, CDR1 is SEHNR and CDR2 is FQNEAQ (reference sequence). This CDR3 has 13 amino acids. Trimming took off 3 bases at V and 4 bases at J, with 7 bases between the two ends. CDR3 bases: TGTGCCAGCAGCTTTGGAGGGAATCAGCCCCAGCATTTT. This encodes CASSFGGNQPQHF. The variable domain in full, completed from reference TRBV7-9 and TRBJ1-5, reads DTGVSQNPRHKITKRGQNVTFRCDPISEHNRLYWYRQTLGQGPEFLTYFQNEAQLEKSRLLSDRFSAERPKGSFSTLEIQRTEQGDSAMYLCASSFGGNQPQHFGDGTRLSIL.

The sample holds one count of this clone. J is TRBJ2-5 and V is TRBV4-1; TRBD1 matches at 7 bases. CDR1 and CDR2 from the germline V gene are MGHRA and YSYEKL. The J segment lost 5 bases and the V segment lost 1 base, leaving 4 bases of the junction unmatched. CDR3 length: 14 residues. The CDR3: CASSQVRGRETQYF. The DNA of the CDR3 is TGCGCCAGCAGCCAAGTGAGGGGGCGGGAGACCCAGTACTTC.

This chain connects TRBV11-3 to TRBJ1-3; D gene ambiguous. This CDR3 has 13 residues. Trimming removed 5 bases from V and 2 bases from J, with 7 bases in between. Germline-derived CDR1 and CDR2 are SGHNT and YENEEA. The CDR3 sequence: CASSPGTGNTIYF. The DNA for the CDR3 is TGTGCCAGCAGCCCCGGGACTGGAAACACCATATATTTT.

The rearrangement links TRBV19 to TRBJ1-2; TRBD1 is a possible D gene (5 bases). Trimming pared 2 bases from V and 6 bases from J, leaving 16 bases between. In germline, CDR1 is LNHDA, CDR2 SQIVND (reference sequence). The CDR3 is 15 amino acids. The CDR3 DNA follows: TGTGCCAGTAGTATAATCCCCAGTACAGGTGATGGCTACACCTTC. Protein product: CASSIIPSTGDGYTF.

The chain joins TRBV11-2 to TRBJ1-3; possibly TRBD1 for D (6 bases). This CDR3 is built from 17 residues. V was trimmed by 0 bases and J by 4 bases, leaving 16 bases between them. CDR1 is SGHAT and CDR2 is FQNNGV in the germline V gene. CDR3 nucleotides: TGTGCCAGCAGCTTAGAGCTGGGGGCTCCTGGAGGAAACACCATATATTTT. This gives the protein CASSLELGAPGGNTIYF.

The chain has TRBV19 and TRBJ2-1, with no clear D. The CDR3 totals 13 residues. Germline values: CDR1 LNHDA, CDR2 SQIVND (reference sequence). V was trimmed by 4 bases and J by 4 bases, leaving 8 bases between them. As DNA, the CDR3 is TGTGCCAGTAGTACCCAATTGTACAATGAGCAGTTCTTC. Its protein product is CASSTQLYNEQFF.

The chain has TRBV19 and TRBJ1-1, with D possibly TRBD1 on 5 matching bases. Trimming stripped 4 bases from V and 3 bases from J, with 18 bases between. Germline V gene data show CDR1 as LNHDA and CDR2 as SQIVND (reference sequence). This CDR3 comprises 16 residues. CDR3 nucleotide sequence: TGTGCCAGTAGTACGCTCGGGAGGGGAGCATACACTGAAGCTTTCTTT. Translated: CASSTLGRGAYTEAFF.

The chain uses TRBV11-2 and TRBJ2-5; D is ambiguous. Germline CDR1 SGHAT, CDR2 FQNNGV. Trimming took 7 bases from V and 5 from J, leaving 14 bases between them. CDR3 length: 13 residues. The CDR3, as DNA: TGTGCCAGCACCGACCCAGGAAGTGAGACCCAGTACTTC. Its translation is CASTDPGSETQYF. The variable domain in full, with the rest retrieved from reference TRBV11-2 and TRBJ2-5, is EAGVAQSPRYKIIEKRQSVAFWCNPISGHATLYWYQQILGQGPKLLIQFQNNGVVDDSQLPKDRFSAERLKGVDSTLKIQPAKLEDSAVYLCASTDPGSETQYFGPGTRLLVL.

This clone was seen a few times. CDR3 nucleotides: TGTGCCAGCAGTAAACCGGGACTAGCGGGAGATCGCACCGGGGAGCTGTTTTTT. Translated, it gives CASSKPGLAGDRTGELFF. J is TRBJ2-2 and V is TRBV28; 14 nucleotides match TRBD2. Trimming at V came to 5 bases and at J to 4 bases, leaving 9 bases not matched to a gene. Looked up from germline, CDR1 is MDHEN and CDR2 is SYDVKM. This CDR3 contains 18 residues.

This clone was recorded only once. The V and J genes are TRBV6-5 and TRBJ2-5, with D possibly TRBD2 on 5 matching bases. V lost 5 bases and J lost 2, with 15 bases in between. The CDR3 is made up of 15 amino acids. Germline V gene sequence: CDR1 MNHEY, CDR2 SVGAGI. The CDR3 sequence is CASSPRFSGQETQYF. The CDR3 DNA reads TGTGCCAGCAGTCCCCGCTTCTCGGGACAAGAGACCCAGTACTTC.

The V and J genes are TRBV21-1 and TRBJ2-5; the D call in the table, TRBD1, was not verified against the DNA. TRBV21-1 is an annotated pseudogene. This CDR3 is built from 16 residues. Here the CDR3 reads CASSPPRDRGKETQYF. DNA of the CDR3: TGTGCCAGCAGCCCACCCCGGGACAGGGGGAAAGAGACCCAGTACTTC.

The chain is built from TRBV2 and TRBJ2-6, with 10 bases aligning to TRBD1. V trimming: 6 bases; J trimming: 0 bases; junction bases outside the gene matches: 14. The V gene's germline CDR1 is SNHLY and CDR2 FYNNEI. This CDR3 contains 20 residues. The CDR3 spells CASSGDSGTGAYSGANVLTF. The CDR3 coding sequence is TGTGCCAGCAGCGGGGACTCCGGGACAGGGGCTTACTCTGGGGCCAACGTCCTGACTTTC.

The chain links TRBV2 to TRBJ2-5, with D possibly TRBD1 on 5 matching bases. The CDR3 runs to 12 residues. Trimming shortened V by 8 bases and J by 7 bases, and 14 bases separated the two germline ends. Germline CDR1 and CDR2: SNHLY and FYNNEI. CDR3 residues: CASRAGQRTQYF. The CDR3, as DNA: TGTGCCAGCCGGGCAGGGCAGAGGACCCAGTACTTC.

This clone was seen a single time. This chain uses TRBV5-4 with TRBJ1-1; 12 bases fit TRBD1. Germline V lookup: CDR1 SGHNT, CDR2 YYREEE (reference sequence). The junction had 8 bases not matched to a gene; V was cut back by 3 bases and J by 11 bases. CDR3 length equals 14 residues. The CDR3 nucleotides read TGTGCCAGCAGCTGGGACAGGGGGCAATCTCGCGCTTTCTTT. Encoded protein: CASSWDRGQSRAFF.

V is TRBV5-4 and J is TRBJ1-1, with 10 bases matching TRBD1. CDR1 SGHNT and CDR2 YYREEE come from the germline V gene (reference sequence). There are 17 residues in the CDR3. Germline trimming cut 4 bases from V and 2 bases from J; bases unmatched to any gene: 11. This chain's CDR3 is CASSPRSGQGTNTEAFF. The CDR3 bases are TGTGCCAGCAGCCCGCGGTCGGGACAGGGGACCAACACTGAAGCTTTCTTT.

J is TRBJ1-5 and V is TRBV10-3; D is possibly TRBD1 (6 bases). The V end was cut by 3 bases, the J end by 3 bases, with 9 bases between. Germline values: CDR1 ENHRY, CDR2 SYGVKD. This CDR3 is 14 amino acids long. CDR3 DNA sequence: TGTGCCATCAGTGAACAGGGCTACAATCAGCCCCAGCATTTT. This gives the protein CAISEQGYNQPQHF.

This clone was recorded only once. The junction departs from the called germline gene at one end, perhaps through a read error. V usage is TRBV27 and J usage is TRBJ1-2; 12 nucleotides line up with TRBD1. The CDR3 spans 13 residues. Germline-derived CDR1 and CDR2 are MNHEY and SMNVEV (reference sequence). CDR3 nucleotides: TGTGCCAGCAGTGCCGGGACAGGGGGCCTGTTCGCCTTC. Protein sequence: CASSAGTGGLFAF.

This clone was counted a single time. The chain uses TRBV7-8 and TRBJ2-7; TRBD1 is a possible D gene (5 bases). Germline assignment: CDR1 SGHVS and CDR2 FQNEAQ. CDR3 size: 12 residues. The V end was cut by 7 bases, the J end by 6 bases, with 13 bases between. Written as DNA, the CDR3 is TGTGCCAGCACCCATCAGGGCCCCGAGCAGTACTTC. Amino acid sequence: CASTHQGPEQYF.

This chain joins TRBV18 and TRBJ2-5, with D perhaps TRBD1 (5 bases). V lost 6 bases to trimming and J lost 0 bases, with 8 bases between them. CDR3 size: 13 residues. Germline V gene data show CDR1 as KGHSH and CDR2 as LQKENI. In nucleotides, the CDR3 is TGTGCCAGCTCCCCCAGGGACCAAGAGACCCAGTACTTC. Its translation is CASSPRDQETQYF.

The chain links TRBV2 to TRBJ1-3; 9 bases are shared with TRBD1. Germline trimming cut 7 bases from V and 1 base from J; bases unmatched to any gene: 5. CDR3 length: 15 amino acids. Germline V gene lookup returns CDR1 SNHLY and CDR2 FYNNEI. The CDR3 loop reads CASTLDRGSGNTIYF. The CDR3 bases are TGTGCCAGCACCCTGGACAGGGGATCTGGAAACACCATATATTTT. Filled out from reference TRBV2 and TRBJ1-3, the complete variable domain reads EPEVTQTPSHQVTQMGQEVILRCVPISNHLYFYWYRQILGQKVEFLVSFYNNEISEKSEIFDDQFSVERPDGSNFTLKIRSTKLEDSAMYFCASTLDRGSGNTIYFGEGSWLTVV.